This record looks at one TCR beta chain sequence and its context. Its antigen is still unknown. The sample holds no much larger clone one base away, and base qualities are not on file. These data come from a study of control samples from healthy donors and cancer patients (dated by TCRdb to about 2020). The cysteine opens and the phenylalanine closes a CDR3 of 15 amino acids. CDR3 DNA is the only sequence kept; it has 45 bases, read in frame from the first base. Ends trimmed: V by 3 bases, J by 4 bases; bases unmatched to a gene: 3. CDR1 and CDR2 were assigned from the germline V gene (reference sequence) as LNHDA and SQIVND. Libraries were prepared through the immunoSEQ multiplex PCR assay. TCRdb provides this immuneACCESS table in a form limited to in-frame rearrangements. Some clones are lacking; in checked studies, under half of them reflect an unresolved V gene, and why the rest are absent is not known. This sample comprises about 120,000 clones, approximately 92% of them detected only once. The top ten hold just under 0.6% of the sample.

The chain links TRBV19 with TRBJ2-2; the central 9 bases match TRBD2. Sequencing was carried out using PBMCs. The sequence was obtained from a man aged 80 or over with head and neck cancer. The CDR3 protein: CASSILAGSTGELFF. The nucleotide sequence reads TGTGCCAGTAGTATCCTAGCGGGAAGCACCGGGGAGCTGTTTTTT.